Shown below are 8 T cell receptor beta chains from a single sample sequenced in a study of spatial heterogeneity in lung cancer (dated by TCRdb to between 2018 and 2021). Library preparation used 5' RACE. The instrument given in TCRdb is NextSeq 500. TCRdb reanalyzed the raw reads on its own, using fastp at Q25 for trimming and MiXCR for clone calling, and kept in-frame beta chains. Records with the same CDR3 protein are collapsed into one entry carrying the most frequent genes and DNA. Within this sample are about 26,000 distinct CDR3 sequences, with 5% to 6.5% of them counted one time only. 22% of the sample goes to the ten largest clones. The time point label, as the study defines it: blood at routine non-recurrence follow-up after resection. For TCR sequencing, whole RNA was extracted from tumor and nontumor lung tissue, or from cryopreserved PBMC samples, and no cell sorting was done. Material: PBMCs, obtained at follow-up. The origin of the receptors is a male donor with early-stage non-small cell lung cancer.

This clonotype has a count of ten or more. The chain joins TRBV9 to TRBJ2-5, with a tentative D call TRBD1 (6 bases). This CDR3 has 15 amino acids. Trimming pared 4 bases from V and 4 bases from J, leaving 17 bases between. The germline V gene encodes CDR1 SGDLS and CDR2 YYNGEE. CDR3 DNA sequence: TGTGCCAGCAGCTCTACAGGAGGCAGGGGAGAGACCCAGTACTTC. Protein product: CASSSTGGRGETQYF.

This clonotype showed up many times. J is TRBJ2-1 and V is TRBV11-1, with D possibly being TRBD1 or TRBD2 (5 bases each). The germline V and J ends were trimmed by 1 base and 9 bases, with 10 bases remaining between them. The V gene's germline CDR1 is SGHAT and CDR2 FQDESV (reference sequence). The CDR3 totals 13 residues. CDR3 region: CASSLVGEVEQFF. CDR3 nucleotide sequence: TGTGCCAGCAGCTTAGTGGGGGAAGTTGAGCAGTTCTTC.

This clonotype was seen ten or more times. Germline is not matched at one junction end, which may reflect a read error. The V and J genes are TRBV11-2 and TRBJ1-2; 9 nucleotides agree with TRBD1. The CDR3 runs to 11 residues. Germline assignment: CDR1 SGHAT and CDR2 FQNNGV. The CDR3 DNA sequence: TGTGCCAGCAGCTTAGCGGGACAGGGCTCCTTC. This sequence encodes CASSLAGQGSF.

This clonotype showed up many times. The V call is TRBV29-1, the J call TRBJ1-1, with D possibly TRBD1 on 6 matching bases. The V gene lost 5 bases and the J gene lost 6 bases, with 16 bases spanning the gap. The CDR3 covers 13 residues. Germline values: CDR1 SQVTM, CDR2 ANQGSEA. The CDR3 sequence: CSVHGGRGPEAFF. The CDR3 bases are TGCAGCGTTCACGGGGGCCGGGGCCCTGAAGCTTTCTTT.

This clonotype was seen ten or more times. This CDR3 reads CAISEKRDGKQFF. The CDR3 bases are TGTGCCATCAGTGAGAAACGGGACGGGAAGCAGTTCTTC. The J gene is TRBJ2-1, the V gene TRBV10-3, with D perhaps matching TRBD1 or TRBD2 (5 bases each). V was clipped by 2 bases and J by 11 bases, with 13 bases between them. The CDR3 contains 13 residues. The germline V gene encodes CDR1 ENHRY and CDR2 SYGVKD.

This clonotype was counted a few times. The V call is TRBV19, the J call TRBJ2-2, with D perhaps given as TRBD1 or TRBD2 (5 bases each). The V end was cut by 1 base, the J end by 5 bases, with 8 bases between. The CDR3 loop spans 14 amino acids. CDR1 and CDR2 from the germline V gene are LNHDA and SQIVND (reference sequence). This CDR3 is CASSIGGSTGELFF. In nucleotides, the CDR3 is TGTGCCAGTAGTATAGGGGGGTCGACCGGGGAGCTGTTTTTT.

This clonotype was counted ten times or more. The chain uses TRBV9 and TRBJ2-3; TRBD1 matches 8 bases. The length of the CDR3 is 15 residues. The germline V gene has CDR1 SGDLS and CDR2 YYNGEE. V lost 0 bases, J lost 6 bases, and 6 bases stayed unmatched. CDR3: CASSVAGGGFDTQYF. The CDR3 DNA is TGTGCCAGCAGCGTAGCAGGGGGCGGGTTCGATACGCAGTATTTT.

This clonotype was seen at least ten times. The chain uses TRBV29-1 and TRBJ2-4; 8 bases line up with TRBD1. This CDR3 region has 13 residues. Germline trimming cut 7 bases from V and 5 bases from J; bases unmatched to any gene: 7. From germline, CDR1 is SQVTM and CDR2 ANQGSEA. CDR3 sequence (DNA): TGCAGCGCTTGGACAGGGAGCCAAAACATTCAGTACTTC. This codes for CSAWTGSQNIQYF.